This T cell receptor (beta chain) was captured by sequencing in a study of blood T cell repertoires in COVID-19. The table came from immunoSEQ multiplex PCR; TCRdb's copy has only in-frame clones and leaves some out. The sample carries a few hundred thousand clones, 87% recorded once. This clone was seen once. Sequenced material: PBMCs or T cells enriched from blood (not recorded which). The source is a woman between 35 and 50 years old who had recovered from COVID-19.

DNA for the CDR3: TGTGCCAGCACCGAATTTGGGGGGGATGCGTATGGCTACACCTTC. This gives the protein CASTEFGGDAYGYTF. The chain couples TRBV7-9 to TRBJ1-2; D perhaps matches TRBD1 (5 bases). The germline CDR1 and CDR2 sequences are SEHNR and FQNEAQ (reference sequence). The CDR3 spans 15 residues. V lost 7 bases to trimming and J lost 5 bases, with 20 bases between them.